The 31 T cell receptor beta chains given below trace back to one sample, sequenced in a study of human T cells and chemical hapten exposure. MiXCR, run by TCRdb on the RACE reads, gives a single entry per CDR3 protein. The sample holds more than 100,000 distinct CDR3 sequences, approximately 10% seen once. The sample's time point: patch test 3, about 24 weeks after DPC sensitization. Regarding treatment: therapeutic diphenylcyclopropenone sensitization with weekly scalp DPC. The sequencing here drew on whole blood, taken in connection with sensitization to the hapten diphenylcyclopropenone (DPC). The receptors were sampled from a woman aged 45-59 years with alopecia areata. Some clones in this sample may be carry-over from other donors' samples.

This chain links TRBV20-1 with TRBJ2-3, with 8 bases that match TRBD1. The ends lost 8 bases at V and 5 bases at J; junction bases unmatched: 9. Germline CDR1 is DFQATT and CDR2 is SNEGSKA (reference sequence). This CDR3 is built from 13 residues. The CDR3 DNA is TGCAGTACCTCGACAGGGGTTAAAGATACGCAGTATTTT. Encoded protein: CSTSTGVKDTQYF.

CDR3 loop: CASSFHEQYF. CDR3 sequence (DNA): TGTGCCAGCAGTTTTCACGAGCAGTACTTC. This chain links TRBV28 with TRBJ2-7; D ambiguous. V dropped 3 bases and J dropped 5 bases, with 2 bases sitting between them. The CDR3 runs 10 residues. Germline assignment: CDR1 MDHEN and CDR2 SYDVKM.

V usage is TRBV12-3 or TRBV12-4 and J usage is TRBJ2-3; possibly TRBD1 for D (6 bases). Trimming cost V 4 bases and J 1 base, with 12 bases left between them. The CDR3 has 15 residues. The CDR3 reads CASSSGQQGTDTQYF. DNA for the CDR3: TGTGCCAGCAGTTCCGGACAGCAGGGCACAGATACGCAGTATTTT.

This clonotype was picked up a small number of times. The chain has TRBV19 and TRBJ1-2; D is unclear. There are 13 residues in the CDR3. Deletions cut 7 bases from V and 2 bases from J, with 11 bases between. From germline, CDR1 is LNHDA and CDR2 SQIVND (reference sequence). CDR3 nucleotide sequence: TGTGCCAGTACCCCCTCGGTGAACTATGGCTACACCTTC. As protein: CASTPSVNYGYTF. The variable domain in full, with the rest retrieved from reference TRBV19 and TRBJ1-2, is DGGITQSPKYLFRKEGQNVTLSCEQNLNHDAMYWYRQDPGQGLRLIYYSQIVNDFQKGDIAEGYSVSREKKESFPLTVTSAQKNPTAFYLCASTPSVNYGYTFGSGTRLTVV.

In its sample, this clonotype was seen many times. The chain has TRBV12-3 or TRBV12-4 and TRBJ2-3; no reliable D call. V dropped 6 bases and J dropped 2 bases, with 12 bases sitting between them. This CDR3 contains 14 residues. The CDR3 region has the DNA TGTGCCAGCAGCCTAGGCCAGAACACAGATACGCAGTATTTT. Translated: CASSLGQNTDTQYF.

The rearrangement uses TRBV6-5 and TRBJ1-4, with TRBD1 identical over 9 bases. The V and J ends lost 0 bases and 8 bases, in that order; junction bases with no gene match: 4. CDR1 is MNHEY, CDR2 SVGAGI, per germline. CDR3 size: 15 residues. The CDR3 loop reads CASSYSPGQGEKLFF. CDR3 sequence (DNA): TGTGCCAGCAGTTACTCCCCGGGACAGGGCGAAAAACTGTTTTTT.

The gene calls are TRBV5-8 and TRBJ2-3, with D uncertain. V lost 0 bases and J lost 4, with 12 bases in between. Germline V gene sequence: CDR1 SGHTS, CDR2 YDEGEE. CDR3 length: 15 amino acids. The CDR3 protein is CASSLVSAGADTQYF. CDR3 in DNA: TGTGCCAGCAGCTTGGTTTCGGCTGGGGCAGATACGCAGTATTTT.

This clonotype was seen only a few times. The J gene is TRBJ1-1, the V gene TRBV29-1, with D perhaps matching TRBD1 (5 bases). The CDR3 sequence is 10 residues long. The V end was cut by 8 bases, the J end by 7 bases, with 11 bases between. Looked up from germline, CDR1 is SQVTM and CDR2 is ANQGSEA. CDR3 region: CSSGRDEAFF. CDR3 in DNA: TGCAGCTCGGGCAGGGATGAAGCTTTCTTT. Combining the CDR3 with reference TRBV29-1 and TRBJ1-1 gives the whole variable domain SAVISQKPSRDICQRGTSLTIQCQVDSQVTMMFWYRQQPGQSLTLIATANQGSEATYESGFVIDKFPISRPNLTFSTLTVSNMSPEDSSIYLCSSGRDEAFFGQGTRLTVV.

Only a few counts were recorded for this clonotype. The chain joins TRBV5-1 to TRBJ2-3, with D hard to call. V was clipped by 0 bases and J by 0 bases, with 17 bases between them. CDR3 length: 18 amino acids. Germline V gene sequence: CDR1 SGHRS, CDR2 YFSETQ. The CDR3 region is CASSLGPGLPLSTDTQYF. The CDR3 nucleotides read TGCGCCAGCAGCTTGGGACCCGGGCTCCCCCTTAGCACAGATACGCAGTATTTT. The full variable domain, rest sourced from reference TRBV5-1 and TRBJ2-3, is KAGVTQTPRYLIKTRGQQVTLSCSPISGHRSVSWYQQTPGQGLQFLFEYFSETQRNKGNFPGRFSGRQFSNSRSEMNVSTLELGDSALYLCASSLGPGLPLSTDTQYFGPGTRLTVL.

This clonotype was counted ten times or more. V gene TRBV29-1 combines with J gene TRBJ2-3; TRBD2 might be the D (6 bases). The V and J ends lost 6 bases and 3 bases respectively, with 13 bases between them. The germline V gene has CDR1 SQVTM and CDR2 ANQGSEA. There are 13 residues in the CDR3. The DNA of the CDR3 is TGCAGCGTGGCACTAGCTCAAACAGATACGCAGTATTTT. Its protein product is CSVALAQTDTQYF.

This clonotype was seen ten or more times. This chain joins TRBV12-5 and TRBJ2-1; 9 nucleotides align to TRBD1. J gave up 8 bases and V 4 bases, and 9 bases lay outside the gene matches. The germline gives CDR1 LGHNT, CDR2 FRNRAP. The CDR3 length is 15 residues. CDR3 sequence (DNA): TGTGCTAGTGGTTCGGGACAGGGTGTTGGCTATGAGCAGTTCTTC. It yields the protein CASGSGQGVGYEQFF.

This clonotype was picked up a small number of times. This CDR3 reads CASSTHRGGRSTGELFF. The CDR3 region has the DNA TGTGCCAGCAGTACCCACAGGGGTGGCCGTTCCACCGGGGAGCTGTTTTTT. The chain joins TRBV2 to TRBJ2-2; 7 bases match TRBD1. Looked up from germline, CDR1 is SNHLY and CDR2 is FYNNEI. V lost 5 bases, J lost 4 bases, and 13 bases stayed unmatched. The CDR3 runs 17 residues.

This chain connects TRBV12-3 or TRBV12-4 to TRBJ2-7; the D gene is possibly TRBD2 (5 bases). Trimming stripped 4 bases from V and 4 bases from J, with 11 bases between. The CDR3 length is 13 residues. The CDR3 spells CASSCGSLYEQYF. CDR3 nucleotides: TGTGCCAGCAGTTGTGGGAGTTTGTACGAGCAGTACTTC.

The CDR3: CARCNSLNYGYTF. Here the CDR3 DNA reads TGTGCCAGATGCAACAGCCTAAACTATGGCTACACCTTC. This chain joins TRBV12-3 or TRBV12-4 and TRBJ1-2; unclear D gene. This CDR3 has 13 residues. V was pared by 9 bases and J by 2 bases, with 13 bases between.

CDR3 protein: CASSLWGQGRGPQHF. The CDR3 DNA reads as TGTGCCAGCAGTTTATGGGGGCAGGGACGAGGGCCCCAGCATTTT. The chain is built from TRBV28 and TRBJ1-5; TRBD1 might be the D (5 bases). This CDR3 spans 15 amino acids. The germline V gene has CDR1 MDHEN and CDR2 SYDVKM. V was shortened by 0 bases and J by 9 bases, with 15 bases between the two germline ends. The whole variable domain, filled in from reference TRBV28 and TRBJ1-5, reads DVKVTQSSRYLVKRTGEKVFLECVQDMDHENMFWYRQDPGLGLRLIYFSYDVKMKEKGDIPEGYSVSREKKERFSLILESASTNQTSMYLCASSLWGQGRGPQHFGDGTRLSIL.

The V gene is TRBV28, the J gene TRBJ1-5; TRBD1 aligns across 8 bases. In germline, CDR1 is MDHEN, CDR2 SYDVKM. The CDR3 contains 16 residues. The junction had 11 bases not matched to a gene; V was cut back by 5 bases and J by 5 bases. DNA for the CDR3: TGTGCCAGCAGTCAAAACTCAGGGACAGGCGATCAGCCCCAGCATTTT. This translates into CASSQNSGTGDQPQHF.

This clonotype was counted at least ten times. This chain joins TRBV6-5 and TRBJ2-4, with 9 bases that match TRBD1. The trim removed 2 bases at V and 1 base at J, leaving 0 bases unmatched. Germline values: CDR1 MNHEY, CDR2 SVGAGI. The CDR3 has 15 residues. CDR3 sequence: CASSYGTGAKNIQYF. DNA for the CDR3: TGTGCCAGCAGTTACGGGACAGGGGCCAAAAACATTCAGTACTTC.

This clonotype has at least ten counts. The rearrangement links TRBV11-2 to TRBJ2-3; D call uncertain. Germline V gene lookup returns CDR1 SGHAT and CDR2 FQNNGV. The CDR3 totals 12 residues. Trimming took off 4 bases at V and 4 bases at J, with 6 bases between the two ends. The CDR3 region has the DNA TGTGCCAGCAGCTCACAGCCAGATACGCAGTATTTT. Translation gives CASSSQPDTQYF.

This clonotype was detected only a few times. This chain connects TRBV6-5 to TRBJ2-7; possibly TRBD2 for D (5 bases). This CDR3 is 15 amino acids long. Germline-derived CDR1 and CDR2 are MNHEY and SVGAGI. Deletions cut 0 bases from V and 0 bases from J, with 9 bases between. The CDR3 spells CASSYSGSDSYEQYF. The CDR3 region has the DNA TGTGCCAGCAGTTACTCGGGTAGCGACTCCTACGAGCAGTACTTC.

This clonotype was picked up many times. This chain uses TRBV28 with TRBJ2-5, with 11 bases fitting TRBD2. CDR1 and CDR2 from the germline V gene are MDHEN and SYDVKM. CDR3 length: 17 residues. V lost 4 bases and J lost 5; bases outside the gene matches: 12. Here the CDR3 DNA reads TGTGCCAGCAGTTCGCGTAGCGGGGGGGGCGAGGGGGAGACCCAGTACTTC. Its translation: CASSSRSGGGEGETQYF.

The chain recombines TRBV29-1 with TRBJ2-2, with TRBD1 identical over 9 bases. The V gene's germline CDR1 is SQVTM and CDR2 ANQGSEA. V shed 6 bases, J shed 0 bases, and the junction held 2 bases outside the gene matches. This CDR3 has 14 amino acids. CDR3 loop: CSVRQGANTGELFF. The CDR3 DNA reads TGCAGCGTAAGACAGGGGGCGAACACCGGGGAGCTGTTTTTT.

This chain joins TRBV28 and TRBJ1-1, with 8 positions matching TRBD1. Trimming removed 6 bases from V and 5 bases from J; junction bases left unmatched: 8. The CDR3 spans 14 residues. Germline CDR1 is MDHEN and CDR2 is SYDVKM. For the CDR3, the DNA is TGTGCCAGCAGCAGTGACAGGGGACGTACTGAAGCTTTCTTT. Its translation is CASSSDRGRTEAFF.

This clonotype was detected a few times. CDR3 coding DNA: TGTGCCACCACCTGGGGACAGGGAGGGACAGATACGCAGTATTTT. Its protein product is CATTWGQGGTDTQYF. This chain uses TRBV15 with TRBJ2-3, with TRBD1 matching 9 bases. Per the germline V gene, CDR1 is LNHNV and CDR2 is YYDKDF (reference sequence). The V and J ends lost 7 bases and 3 bases, in that order; junction bases with no gene match: 8. CDR3 length: 15 amino acids.

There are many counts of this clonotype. The CDR3 loop reads CASSQEGSTGELFF. CDR3 coding DNA: TGCGCCAGCAGCCAAGAAGGCTCCACCGGGGAGCTGTTTTTT. V usage is TRBV4-3 and J usage is TRBJ2-2; unclear D gene. The CDR3 length is 14 residues. The V gene lost 0 bases and the J gene lost 4 bases, with 6 bases spanning the gap. Germline CDR1 and CDR2: LGHNA and YSLEER.

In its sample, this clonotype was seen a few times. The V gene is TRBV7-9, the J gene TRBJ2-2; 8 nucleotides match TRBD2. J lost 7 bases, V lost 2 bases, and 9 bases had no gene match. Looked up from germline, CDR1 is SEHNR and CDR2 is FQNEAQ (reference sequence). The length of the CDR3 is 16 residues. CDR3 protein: CASSLPGTRVIGELFF. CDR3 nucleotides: TGTGCCAGCAGCTTACCCGGGACTAGAGTTATCGGGGAGCTGTTTTTT.

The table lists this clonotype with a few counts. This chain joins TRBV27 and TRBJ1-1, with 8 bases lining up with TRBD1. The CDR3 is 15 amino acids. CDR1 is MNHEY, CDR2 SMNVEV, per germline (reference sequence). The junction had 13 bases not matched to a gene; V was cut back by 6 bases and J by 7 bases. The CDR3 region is CASRRTGTGSFEAFF. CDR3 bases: TGTGCCAGCAGGCGCACCGGGACAGGTAGTTTTGAAGCTTTCTTT.

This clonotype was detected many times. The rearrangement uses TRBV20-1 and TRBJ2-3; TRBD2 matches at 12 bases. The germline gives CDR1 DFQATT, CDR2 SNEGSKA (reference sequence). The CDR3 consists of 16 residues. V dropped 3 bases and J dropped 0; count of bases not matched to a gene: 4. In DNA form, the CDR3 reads TGCAGTGCTAGCGCTAGCGGGGGGGAAAGCACAGATACGCAGTATTTT. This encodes CSASASGGESTDTQYF.

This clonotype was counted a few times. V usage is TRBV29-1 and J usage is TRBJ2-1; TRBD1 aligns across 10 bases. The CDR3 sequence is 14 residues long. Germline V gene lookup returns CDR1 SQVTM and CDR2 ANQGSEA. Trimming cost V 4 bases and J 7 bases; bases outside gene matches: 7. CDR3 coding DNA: TGCAGCGTTGCAGGGACAGGGGAGTCTAATGAGCAGTTCTTC. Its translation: CSVAGTGESNEQFF.

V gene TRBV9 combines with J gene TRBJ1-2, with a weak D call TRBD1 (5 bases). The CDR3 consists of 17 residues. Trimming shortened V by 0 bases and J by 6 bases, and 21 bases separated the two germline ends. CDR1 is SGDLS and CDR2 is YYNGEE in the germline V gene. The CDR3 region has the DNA TGTGCCAGCAGCGTAGGGCCTCTTACAGGAATCGGCGATGGCTACACCTTC. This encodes CASSVGPLTGIGDGYTF.

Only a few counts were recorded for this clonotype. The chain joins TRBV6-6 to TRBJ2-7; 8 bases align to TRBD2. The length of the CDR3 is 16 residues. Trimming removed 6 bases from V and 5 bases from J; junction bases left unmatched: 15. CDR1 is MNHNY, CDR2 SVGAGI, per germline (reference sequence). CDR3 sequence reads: CASSHPSSGSTHEQYF. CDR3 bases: TGTGCCAGCAGCCACCCGAGCAGCGGGAGCACCCACGAGCAGTACTTC.

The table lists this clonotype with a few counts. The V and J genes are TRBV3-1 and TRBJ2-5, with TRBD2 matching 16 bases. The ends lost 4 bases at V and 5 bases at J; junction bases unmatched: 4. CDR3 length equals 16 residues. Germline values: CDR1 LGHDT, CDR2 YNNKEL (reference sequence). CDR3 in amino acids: CASSPGTSGRAETQYF. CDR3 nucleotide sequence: TGTGCCAGCAGCCCGGGGACTAGCGGGAGGGCGGAGACCCAGTACTTC.